Presented here are 4 T cell receptor beta chains from one specimen sequenced in a study of T cells in localized non-small cell lung cancer. The method was immunoSEQ multiplex PCR; TCRdb's version includes in-frame clones alone and lacks a portion of them. Of some 31,000 clones in the sample, 85% to 90% are singletons; the top ten hold roughly 4%. Here the sequenced sample was peripheral blood, taken before any cancer treatment. These receptor sequences come from a woman aged 35-75 years with stage I lung adenocarcinoma.

CDR3 DNA: TGTGCCAGTAGAGGGACAGGGGGAAGTCAGCCCCAGCATTTT. It specifies CASRGTGGSQPQHF. The rearrangement uses TRBV19 and TRBJ1-5; 11 bases map to TRBD1. Germline-derived CDR1 and CDR2 are LNHDA and SQIVND (reference sequence). Losses at the gene ends were 6 bases for V and 6 bases for J; bases not matched to a gene: 4. CDR3 size: 14 residues.

The gene calls are TRBV6-5 and TRBJ1-2, with 11 positions matching TRBD1. Per germline, CDR1 MNHEY and CDR2 SVGAGI. The CDR3 sequence is 14 residues long. The junction had 2 bases not matched to a gene; V was cut back by 4 bases and J by 4 bases. The chain's CDR3 is CASSWDRGTYGYTF. In DNA form, the CDR3 reads TGTGCCAGCAGTTGGGACAGGGGGACCTATGGCTACACCTTC.

The chain carries TRBV4-3 and TRBJ2-7; 7 nucleotides align to TRBD1. The CDR3 extends over 15 amino acids. V was pared by 4 bases and J by 1 base, with 7 bases of the junction left unmatched. The V gene's germline CDR1 is LGHNA and CDR2 YSLEER. The CDR3: CASSLRQGPSYEQYF. Here the CDR3 DNA reads TGCGCCAGCAGCCTTCGACAGGGCCCGTCCTACGAGCAGTACTTC.

The V gene is TRBV6-6, the J gene TRBJ2-1; possibly TRBD1 for D (6 bases). The CDR3 spans 14 residues. V lost 10 bases, J lost 5 bases, and 18 bases lay in between. Germline CDR1 and CDR2: MNHNY and SVGAGI (reference sequence). CDR3 region: CATRPGQINNEQFF. In DNA, the CDR3 is TGTGCCACACGTCCCGGACAGATCAACAATGAGCAGTTCTTC.